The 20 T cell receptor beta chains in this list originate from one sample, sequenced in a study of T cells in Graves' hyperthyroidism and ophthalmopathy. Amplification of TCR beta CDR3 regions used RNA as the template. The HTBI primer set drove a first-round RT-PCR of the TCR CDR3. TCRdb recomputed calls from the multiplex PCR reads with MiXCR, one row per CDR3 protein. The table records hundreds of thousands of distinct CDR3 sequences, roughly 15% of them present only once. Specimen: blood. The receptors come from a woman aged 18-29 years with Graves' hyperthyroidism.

DNA for the CDR3: TGCAGTGCTAGAGATGATATTGGACTAGTCAACTACAATGAGCAGTTCTTC. It translates to CSARDDIGLVNYNEQFF. V usage is TRBV20-1 and J usage is TRBJ2-1; 7 nucleotides line up with TRBD2. The V gene's germline CDR1 is DFQATT and CDR2 SNEGSKA (reference sequence). This CDR3 region has 17 residues. The ends lost 0 bases at V and 3 bases at J; junction bases unmatched: 11.

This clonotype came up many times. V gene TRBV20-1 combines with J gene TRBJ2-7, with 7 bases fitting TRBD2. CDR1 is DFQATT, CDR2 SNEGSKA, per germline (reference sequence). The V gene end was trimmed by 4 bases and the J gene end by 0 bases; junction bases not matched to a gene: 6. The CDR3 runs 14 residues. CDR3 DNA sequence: TGCAGTGCTATATCTAGCGGAGCCTCCTACGAGCAGTACTTC. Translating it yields CSAISSGASYEQYF.

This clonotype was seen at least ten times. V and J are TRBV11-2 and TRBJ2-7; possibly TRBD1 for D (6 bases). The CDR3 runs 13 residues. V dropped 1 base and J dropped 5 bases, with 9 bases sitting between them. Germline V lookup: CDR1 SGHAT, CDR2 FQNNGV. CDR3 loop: CASSLADSNEQYF. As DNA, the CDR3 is TGTGCCAGCAGCTTAGCGGACAGTAACGAGCAGTACTTC. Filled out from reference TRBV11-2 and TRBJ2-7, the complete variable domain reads EAGVAQSPRYKIIEKRQSVAFWCNPISGHATLYWYQQILGQGPKLLIQFQNNGVVDDSQLPKDRFSAERLKGVDSTLKIQPAKLEDSAVYLCASSLADSNEQYFGPGTRLTVT.

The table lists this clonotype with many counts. CDR3 residues: CASSQGPSFNEQFF. For the CDR3, the DNA is TGTGCCAGCAGCCAAGGACCGAGCTTCAATGAGCAGTTCTTC. V gene TRBV3-1 combines with J gene TRBJ2-1; D gene unclear. V was cut by 1 base and J by 6 bases, with 10 bases left in between. CDR1 and CDR2 from the germline V gene are LGHDT and YNNKEL (reference sequence). This CDR3 comprises 14 residues.

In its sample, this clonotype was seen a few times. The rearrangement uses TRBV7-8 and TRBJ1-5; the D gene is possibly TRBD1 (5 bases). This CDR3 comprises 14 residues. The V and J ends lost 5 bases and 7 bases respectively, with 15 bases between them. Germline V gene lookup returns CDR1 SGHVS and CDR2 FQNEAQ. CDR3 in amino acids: CASSPGAGPQPQHF. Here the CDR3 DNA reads TGTGCCAGCAGCCCCGGGGCAGGTCCCCAGCCCCAGCATTTT.

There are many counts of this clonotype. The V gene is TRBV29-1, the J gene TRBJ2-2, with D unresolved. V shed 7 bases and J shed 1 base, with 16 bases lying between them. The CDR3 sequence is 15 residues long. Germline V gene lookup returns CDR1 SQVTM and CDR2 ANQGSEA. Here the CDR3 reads CSEGFGRKNTGELFF. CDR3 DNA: TGCAGCGAAGGATTCGGCAGAAAGAACACCGGGGAGCTGTTTTTT.

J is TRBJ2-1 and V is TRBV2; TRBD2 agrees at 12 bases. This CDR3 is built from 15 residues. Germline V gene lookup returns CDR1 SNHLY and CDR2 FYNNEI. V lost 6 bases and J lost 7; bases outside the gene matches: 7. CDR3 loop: CASRRLAGVMNEQFF. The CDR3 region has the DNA TGTGCCAGCAGACGACTAGCGGGAGTGATGAATGAGCAGTTCTTC. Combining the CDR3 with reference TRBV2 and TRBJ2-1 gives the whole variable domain EPEVTQTPSHQVTQMGQEVILRCVPISNHLYFYWYRQILGQKVEFLVSFYNNEISEKSEIFDDQFSVERPDGSNFTLKIRSTKLEDSAMYFCASRRLAGVMNEQFFGPGTRLTVL.

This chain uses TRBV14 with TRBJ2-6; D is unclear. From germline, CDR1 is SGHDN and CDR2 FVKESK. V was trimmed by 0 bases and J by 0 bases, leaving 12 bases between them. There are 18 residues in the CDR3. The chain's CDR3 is CASSQDRQPISGANVLTF. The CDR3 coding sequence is TGTGCCAGCAGCCAAGATAGGCAGCCTATCTCTGGGGCCAACGTCCTGACTTTC.

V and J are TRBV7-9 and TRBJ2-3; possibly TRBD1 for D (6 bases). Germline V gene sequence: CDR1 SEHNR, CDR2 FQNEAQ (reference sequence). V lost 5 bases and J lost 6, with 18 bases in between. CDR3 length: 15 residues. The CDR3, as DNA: TGTGCCAGCAGCGGCCAAGGCAGGGGAATGGATACGCAGTATTTT. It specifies CASSGQGRGMDTQYF.

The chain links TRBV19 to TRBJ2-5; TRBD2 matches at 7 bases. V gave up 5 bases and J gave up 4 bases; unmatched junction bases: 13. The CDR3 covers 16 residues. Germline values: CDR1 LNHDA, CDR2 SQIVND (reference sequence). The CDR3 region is CASSFASGSLGETQYF. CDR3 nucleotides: TGTGCCAGTAGTTTCGCTAGCGGATCCTTGGGAGAGACCCAGTACTTC.

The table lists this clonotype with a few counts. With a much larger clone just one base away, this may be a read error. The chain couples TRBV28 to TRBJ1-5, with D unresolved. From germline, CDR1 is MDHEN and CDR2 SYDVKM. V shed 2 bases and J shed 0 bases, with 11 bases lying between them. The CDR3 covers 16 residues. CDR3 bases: TGTGCCAGCAGTTTAGGTCCCGCTTATAGCAATCAGCCCCAGCATTTT. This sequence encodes CASSLGPAYSNQPQHF. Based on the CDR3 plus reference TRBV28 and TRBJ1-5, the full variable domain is DVKVTQSSRYLVKRTGEKVFLECVQDMDHENMFWYRQDPGLGLRLIYFSYDVKMKEKGDIPEGYSVSREKKERFSLILESASTNQTSMYLCASSLGPAYSNQPQHFGDGTRLSIL.

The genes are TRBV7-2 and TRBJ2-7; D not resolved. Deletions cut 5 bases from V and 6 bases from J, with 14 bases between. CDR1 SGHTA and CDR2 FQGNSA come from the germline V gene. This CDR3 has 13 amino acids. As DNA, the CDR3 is TGTGCCAGCAGCCGGGCCCGGCGGCTCGAGCAGTACTTC. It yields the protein CASSRARRLEQYF.

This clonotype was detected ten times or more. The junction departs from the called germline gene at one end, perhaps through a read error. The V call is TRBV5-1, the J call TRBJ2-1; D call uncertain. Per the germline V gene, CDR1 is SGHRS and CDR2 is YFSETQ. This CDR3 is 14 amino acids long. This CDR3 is CASSGGSSYNEQFF. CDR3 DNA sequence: TGTGCCAGCTCCGGTGGCAGCTCCTACAATGAGCAGTTCTTC.

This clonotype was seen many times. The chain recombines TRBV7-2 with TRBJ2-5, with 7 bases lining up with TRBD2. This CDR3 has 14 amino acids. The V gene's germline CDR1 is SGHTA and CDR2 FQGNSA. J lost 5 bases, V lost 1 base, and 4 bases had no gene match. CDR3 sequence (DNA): TGTGCCAGCAGCTTAGGACTAGCCTGGGAGACCCAGTACTTC. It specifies CASSLGLAWETQYF.

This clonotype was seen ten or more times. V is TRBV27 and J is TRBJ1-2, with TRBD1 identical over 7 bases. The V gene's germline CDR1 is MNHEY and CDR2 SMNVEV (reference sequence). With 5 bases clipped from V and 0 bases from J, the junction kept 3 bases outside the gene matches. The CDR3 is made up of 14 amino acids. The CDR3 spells CASSPTGANYGYTF. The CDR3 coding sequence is TGTGCCAGCAGTCCTACAGGGGCTAACTATGGCTACACCTTC.

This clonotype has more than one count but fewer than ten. The DNA for the CDR3 is TGCAGCCTGGGGTGGAACACTGAAGCTTTCTTT. It yields the protein CSLGWNTEAFF. The chain joins TRBV29-1 to TRBJ1-1, with D unresolved. The V gene's germline CDR1 is SQVTM and CDR2 ANQGSEA. The CDR3 is 11 residues long. Trimming left V 8 bases short and J 1 base short, with 8 bases between.

This CDR3 is CASSATISGANVLTF. CDR3 bases: TGTGCCAGCAGCGCGACGATCTCTGGGGCCAACGTCCTGACTTTC. The chain has TRBV11-2 and TRBJ2-6, with D unclear. Germline CDR1 SGHAT, CDR2 FQNNGV. V lost 5 bases and J lost 0, with 8 bases in between. The CDR3 consists of 15 residues.

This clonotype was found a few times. The CDR3 region has the DNA TGCAGCGTTGTTCAGATTGGGGGAACCTCCTACAATGAGCAGTTCTTC. This sequence encodes CSVVQIGGTSYNEQFF. The J gene is TRBJ2-1, the V gene TRBV29-1; the D call may be TRBD1 or TRBD2 (5 bases each). Germline CDR1 and CDR2: SQVTM and ANQGSEA. Deletions cut 4 bases from V and 0 bases from J, with 16 bases between. CDR3 length: 16 amino acids.

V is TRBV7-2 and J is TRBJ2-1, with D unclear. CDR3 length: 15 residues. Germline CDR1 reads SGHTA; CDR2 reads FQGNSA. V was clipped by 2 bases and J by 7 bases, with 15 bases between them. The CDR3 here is CASSLYAMSVNEQFF. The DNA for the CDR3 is TGTGCCAGCAGCTTATATGCCATGAGTGTAAATGAGCAGTTCTTC. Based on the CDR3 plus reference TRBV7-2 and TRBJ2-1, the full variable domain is GAGVSQSPSNKVTEKGKDVELRCDPISGHTALYWYRQSLGQGLEFLIYFQGNSAPDKSGLPSDRFSAERTGGSVSTLTIQRTQQEDSAVYLCASSLYAMSVNEQFFGPGTRLTVL.

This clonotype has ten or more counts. In DNA, the CDR3 is TGTGCCAGCAGTTTTAGACAGGGCTCTCCCTTGAACACTGAAGCTTTCTTT. Protein: CASSFRQGSPLNTEAFF. The genes are TRBV27 and TRBJ1-1; TRBD1 matches at 7 bases. The CDR3 totals 17 residues. The V gene's germline CDR1 is MNHEY and CDR2 SMNVEV (reference sequence). With V trimmed by 3 bases and J by 0 bases, 10 bases remained unmatched.